This TCR beta chain was profiled in a study of response to subunit inactivated influenza vaccine (dated by TCRdb to 2016 to 2018). In the study overall: To follow how T cells responded to a trivalent subunit inactivated influenza vaccine, the researchers relied on deep quantitative profiling of the T cell receptor repertoire. Points the paper makes about the study in general: The authors suggested that each seasonal influenza vaccination may recruit only a limited number of new T cells.

Libraries were built with RT-PCR. This sample was sequenced with an Illumina HiSeq 2500. The public reads were run again by TCRdb, first through fastp at Q25 and then through MiXCR, and only productive beta chains were kept. For every CDR3 protein sequence, its rows merge into one entry that carries the most common genes and DNA. This sample holds about 570,000 distinct CDR3 sequences; around 10% were observed only once. 9.5% to 11% of the sample belongs to the ten largest clones. There are 15 amino acids in the CDR3, from cysteine to phenylalanine inclusive. The DNA shown is the 45-base CDR3, in frame from base 1. Based on the germline V gene, the CDR1 and CDR2 sequences are KGHDR and SFDVKD. The junction shows trimming of 9 bases on V and 2 bases on J, and the gene matches do not reach 8 bases of it. This clonotype turned up a few times. It lacks a known antigen. No qualities accompany the bases; no much larger clone lies one base away.

The same specimen was also included in a second study, on T cells expressing NK-cell markers. Reported in the second study: The TCR beta cDNA libraries were made using 5'RACE template switching, a step that added both a universal primer site and unique molecular identifiers. TCR beta-chain repertoires were profiled in sorted CD3+CD56+NKG2C+, CD3+CD56+NKG2C- and CD3+CD56-NKG2C+ T-cell subsets from about 8 donors. Among the eight sequenced donors, only one was HCMV-seronegative, while the other seven were HCMV-seropositive. To restrict sorting to alphabetaTCR-expressing T cells, an anti-gammadeltaTCR antibody was added in several experiments. For five or six donors, the dominant CD3+CD56+NKG2C+ clonotypes were among the top 10 CD8+ clonotypes and accounted for 1.0-7.0% of CD8+ T cells. Those dominant clonotypes were again the most abundant among CD3+CD56-NKG2C+ cells in a few donors, at about 28.3-60.1%. It remained unclear whether the expanded NKG2C-expressing T cell clones were specific for HCMV antigens. All eight donors whose samples were sequenced were randomly selected healthy volunteers, three of them men and five women. HCMV serostatus was determined by detecting HCMV-specific IgG in serum with a commercial ELISA kit. Peripheral blood mononuclear cells were isolated from blood by Ficoll density gradient centrifugation. Bulk peripheral blood T-cell repertoires were additionally sequenced from unsorted PBMC for roughly six donors. cDNA synthesis was primed from the TCR beta constant segment, followed by two successive PCR amplification steps. Illumina HiSeq 2000/2500, MiSeq or NextSeq was used to sequence libraries as 2 x 150 bp reads. Reads were demultiplexed and grouped by UMI with MIGEC, and clonotypes were assembled and quantified with MiTCR. To exclude erroneous sequences, only TCR cDNA sequences supported by at least two reads were retained. The tcR package was used for downstream repertoire analysis, and clonotypes were matched across fractions by CDR3 nucleotide sequence plus V segment. VDJmatch was used to annotate antigen specificity against VDJdb, with one amino acid substitution in CDR3 allowed.

The chain uses TRBV24-1 and TRBJ2-3, with TRBD2 matching 9 junction bases. This TCR was sampled from a man aged 50-60 years who received an inactivated influenza vaccine. Donor details come from another sample of the same person, matched by shared clones. This material consisted of PBMCs from blood, taken on the day of vaccination. For the CDR3, the sequence is CATAGTSSVTDTQYF. The DNA sequence is as follows: TGTGCCACCGCCGGGACTAGCTCCGTCACAGATACGCAGTATTTT.